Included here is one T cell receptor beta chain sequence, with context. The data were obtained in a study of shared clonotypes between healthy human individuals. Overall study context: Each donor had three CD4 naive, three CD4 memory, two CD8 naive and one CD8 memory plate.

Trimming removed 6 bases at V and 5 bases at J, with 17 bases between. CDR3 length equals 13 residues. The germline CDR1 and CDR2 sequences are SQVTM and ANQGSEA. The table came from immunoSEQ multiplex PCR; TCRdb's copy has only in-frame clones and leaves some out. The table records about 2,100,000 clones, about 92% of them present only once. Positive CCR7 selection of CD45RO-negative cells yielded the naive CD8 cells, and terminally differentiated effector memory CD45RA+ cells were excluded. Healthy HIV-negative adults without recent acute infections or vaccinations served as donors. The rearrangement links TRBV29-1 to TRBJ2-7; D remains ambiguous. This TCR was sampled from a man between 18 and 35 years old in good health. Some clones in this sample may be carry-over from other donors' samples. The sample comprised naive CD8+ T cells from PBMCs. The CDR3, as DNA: TGCAGCGTCCTAGATCAGCTAACCGACGAGCAGTACTTC. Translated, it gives CSVLDQLTDEQYF.